The entry below gives a single T cell receptor (beta chain) sequence along with its context. The antigen remains undetermined. The sample belongs to a study of cytomegalovirus exposure and HLA in healthy donors. Overall study findings and caveats: A later examination showed that TCR association rates differed by HLA locus, with DRB1 most and HLA-C fewest.

The germline CDR1 and CDR2 sequences are SGHDN and FVKESK. V dropped 4 bases and J dropped 5 bases, with 8 bases sitting between them. The CDR3 extends over 13 amino acids. It was with 60 Vbeta and 13 Jbeta primers that the PCR ran. Using immunoSEQ multiplex PCR, the repertoire was profiled, and TCRdb retains in-frame clones only, with some absent. The sample table includes under 70,000 clones. The J gene is TRBJ2-2, the V gene TRBV14; no reliable D call. This receptor was identified in a woman between 25 and 40 years old in good health and CMV-seropositive. The specimen sequenced was PBMCs. CDR3 residues: CASSPQWTGELFF. Here the CDR3 DNA reads TGTGCCAGCAGCCCCCAGTGGACCGGGGAGCTGTTTTTT. Full variable domain (missing parts from reference TRBV14 and TRBJ2-2): EAGVTQFPSHSVIEKGQTVTLRCDPISGHDNLYWYRRVMGKEIKFLLHFVKESKQDESGMPNNRFLAERTGGTYSTLKVQPAELEDSGVYFCASSPQWTGELFFGEGSRLTVL.